This TCR beta chain came from a study of blood T cells in healthy people across ages. A second 7 to 11 cycle PCR used barcoded and J-beta primers. TCRdb redid the calling of the 5' RACE reads with MiXCR, one entry per CDR3 protein. Of about 1.5 million distinct CDR3 sequences listed, roughly 43% were seen once; the top ten hold more than 4%. Only a few counts were recorded for this clonotype. The CDR3 runs 15 residues. Germline CDR1 MNHEY, CDR2 SVGAGI. V was trimmed by 5 bases and J by 0 bases, leaving 11 bases between them. The V call is TRBV6-5, the J call TRBJ2-1; no clear D gene. Specimen: blood. This TCR derives from a woman under 30 in good health. The CDR3 DNA sequence: TGTGCCAGCAGTCCCCGGCTGGTCTCCTACAATGAGCAGTTCTTC. Translation gives CASSPRLVSYNEQFF.